Sequencing of this TCR beta chain was carried out in a study of blood T cell repertoires in COVID-19. V lost 5 bases and J lost 0; bases outside the gene matches: 6. This CDR3 comprises 16 residues. From germline, CDR1 is SEHNR and CDR2 FQNEAQ (reference sequence). Authors' data handling: Amplification of reference gene primers provided the estimated nucleated cell counts. Method: immunoSEQ multiplex PCR; TCRdb's copy keeps in-frame clones and lacks some. That table gives V, J and clone size, and the DNA gave D and trimming. Of 200,000 to 250,000 clones listed, roughly four fifths are singletons. Clinical histories supplied by participants themselves formed the basis of cohort assignment. Recovered participants had two consecutive negative NP/OP PCR tests, healthcare professional clearance, or symptom resolution.

The chain has TRBV7-9 and TRBJ1-4, with 7 bases identical to TRBD1. The TCR sequence derives from a middle-aged man who had recovered from COVID-19. The sample was PBMCs or T cells enriched from blood (not recorded which). CDR3 coding DNA: TGTGCCAGCAGCCCCGGACAGGCCACAACTAATGAAAAACTGTTTTTT. Protein: CASSPGQATTNEKLFF.